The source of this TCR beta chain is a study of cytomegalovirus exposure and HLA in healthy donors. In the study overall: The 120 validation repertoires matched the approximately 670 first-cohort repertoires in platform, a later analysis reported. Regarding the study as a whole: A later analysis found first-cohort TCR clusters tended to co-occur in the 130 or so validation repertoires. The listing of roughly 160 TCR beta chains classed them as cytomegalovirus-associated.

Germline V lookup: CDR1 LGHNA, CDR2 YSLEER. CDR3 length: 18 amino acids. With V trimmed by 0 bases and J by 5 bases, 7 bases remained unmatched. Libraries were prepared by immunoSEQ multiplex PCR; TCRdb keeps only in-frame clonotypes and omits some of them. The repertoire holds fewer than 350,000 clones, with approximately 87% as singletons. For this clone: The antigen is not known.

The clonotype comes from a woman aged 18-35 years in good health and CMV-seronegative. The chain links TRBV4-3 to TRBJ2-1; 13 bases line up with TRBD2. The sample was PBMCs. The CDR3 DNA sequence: TGCGCCAGCAGCCAAGACCCTCCGGGACTAGCGGGAAACAATGAGCAGTTCTTC. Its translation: CASSQDPPGLAGNNEQFF.